Below are 17 T cell receptor beta chains sequenced from a single sample in a study of cytomegalovirus exposure and HLA in healthy donors. Amplification used 60 Vbeta primers and 13 Jbeta primers. This table comes from immunoSEQ multiplex PCR, and its TCRdb copy is limited to in-frame clones, with some not included. The sample records around 170,000 clones, around 85% being singletons. Sequencing was performed on PBMCs. These receptors were collected from a man aged 45-65 years in good health and CMV-seropositive.

The chain joins TRBV7-3 to TRBJ2-7; 7 bases agree with TRBD1. The CDR3 spans 24 residues. J lost 3 bases, V lost 1 base, and 33 bases had no gene match. The germline CDR1 and CDR2 sequences are SGHTA and FQGTGA. CDR3 nucleotide sequence: TGTGCCAGCAGCTTAATCCCCTTAACCACGCTACGCAACAGGGGAAGACAGGGAAACTACGAGCAGTACTTC. It encodes CASSLIPLTTLRNRGRQGNYEQYF. The full variable domain, its missing parts supplied by reference TRBV7-3 and TRBJ2-7, is GAGVSQTPSNKVTEKGKYVELRCDPISGHTALYWYRQSLGQGPEFLIYFQGTGAADDSGLPNDRFFAVRPEGSVSTLKIQRTERGDSAVYLCASSLIPLTTLRNRGRQGNYEQYFGPGTRLTVT.

The J gene is TRBJ2-3, the V gene TRBV9; no definite D call. The V end was cut by 0 bases, the J end by 6 bases, with 14 bases between. CDR1 and CDR2 (germline): SGDLS, YYNGEE. This CDR3 spans 15 amino acids. CDR3 nucleotides: TGTGCCAGCAGCGTAGCAGGTCAGCCTGGGGATACGCAGTATTTT. Translated, it gives CASSVAGQPGDTQYF.

This chain links TRBV6-1 with TRBJ1-3; D not certain. CDR1 is MNHNS, CDR2 SASEGT, per germline. The CDR3 loop spans 15 amino acids. V dropped 7 bases and J dropped 2 bases, with 15 bases sitting between them. The CDR3 DNA sequence: TGTGCCAGCAAGGAGGTAGAGGGCCCTGGAAACACCATATATTTT. It translates to CASKEVEGPGNTIYF.

A word on this clone: The sample carries other DNA sequences with the same CDR3. The chain has TRBV9 and TRBJ2-1; TRBD2 matches at 10 bases. Germline V CDR1 and CDR2: SGDLS, YYNGEE. The ends lost 1 base at V and 2 bases at J; junction bases unmatched: 0. The CDR3 consists of 15 residues. The CDR3 here is CASSVTSGTYNEQFF. DNA for the CDR3: TGTGCCAGCAGCGTAACTAGCGGGACCTACAATGAGCAGTTCTTC.

The count of this clone is one. The chain has TRBV28 and TRBJ2-5; possible D gene TRBD2, 6 bases. Germline V CDR1 and CDR2: MDHEN, SYDVKM. Trimming took off 3 bases at V and 3 bases at J, with 17 bases between the two ends. The CDR3 spans 16 residues. As DNA, the CDR3 is TGTGCCAGCAGTTTGGAGGGTAGAGGCGGCAAAGAGACCCAGTACTTC. Translating it yields CASSLEGRGGKETQYF.

This chain joins TRBV4-1 and TRBJ2-1; 11 positions agree with TRBD1. CDR1 is MGHRA and CDR2 is YSYEKL in the germline V gene. This CDR3 comprises 15 residues. Trimming took 1 base from V and 6 from J; bases not matched to a gene: 2. The DNA for the CDR3 is TGCGCCAGCAGCCAAGGGGGACAGGGGGGCAATGAGCAGTTCTTC. Protein: CASSQGGQGGNEQFF.

This sequence joins TRBV25-1 and TRBJ2-7, with 8 bases lining up with TRBD1. V trimming: 4 bases; J trimming: 5 bases; junction bases outside the gene matches: 7. Germline loops: CDR1 MGHDK, CDR2 SYGVNS. CDR3 length: 14 residues. The CDR3 DNA reads TGTGCCAGCAGTGGGCCAGGGGGCAAGGACGAGCAGTACTTC. Amino acid sequence: CASSGPGGKDEQYF.

This clone was observed a handful of times. V gene TRBV6-6 combines with J gene TRBJ1-4; 8 positions match TRBD1. Looked up from germline, CDR1 is MNHNY and CDR2 is SVGAGI (reference sequence). V trimming: 6 bases; J trimming: 8 bases; junction bases outside the gene matches: 8. The CDR3 has 14 amino acids. The DNA of the CDR3 is TGTGCCAGCAGAAGACAGGGGAGGGGCGAAAAACTGTTTTTT. Residues: CASRRQGRGEKLFF.

V gene TRBV7-3 combines with J gene TRBJ1-2; 8 positions agree with TRBD1. The V gene end was trimmed by 5 bases and the J gene end by 1 base; junction bases not matched to a gene: 3. This CDR3 has 14 amino acids. Germline CDR1 is SGHTA and CDR2 is FQGTGA. The CDR3 DNA reads TGTGCCAGCAGCCCAGGGGGCTTTAACTATGGCTACACCTTC. It codes for CASSPGGFNYGYTF.

The J gene is TRBJ2-7, the V gene TRBV11-2; 7 bases match TRBD1. V shed 3 bases, J shed 5 bases, and the junction held 7 bases outside the gene matches. The CDR3 contains 14 residues. Germline CDR1 reads SGHAT; CDR2 reads FQNNGV. DNA of the CDR3: TGTGCCAGCAGCTTCCTGACAGGGCCCCACGAGCAGTACTTC. Protein: CASSFLTGPHEQYF.

The chain combines TRBV9 with TRBJ1-1; D gene unclear. This CDR3 is built from 15 residues. V dropped 2 bases and J dropped 6 bases, with 17 bases sitting between them. Germline CDR1 and CDR2: SGDLS and YYNGEE. The CDR3 reads CASSVQLEGGPEAFF. DNA of the CDR3: TGTGCCAGCAGCGTCCAACTGGAGGGCGGTCCTGAAGCTTTCTTT. Full variable domain (missing parts from reference TRBV9 and TRBJ1-1): DSGVTQTPKHLITATGQRVTLRCSPRSGDLSVYWYQQSLDQGLQFLIQYYNGEERAKGNILERFSAQQFPDLHSELNLSSLELGDSALYFCASSVQLEGGPEAFFGQGTRLTVV.

This sequence joins TRBV7-9 and TRBJ1-1; 7 bases line up with TRBD1. J was trimmed by 0 bases and V by 5 bases; bases with no gene match: 6. This CDR3 spans 15 amino acids. The germline V gene encodes CDR1 SEHNR and CDR2 FQNEAQ (reference sequence). This CDR3 reads CASSDRQGLNTEAFF. The CDR3 DNA sequence: TGTGCCAGCAGCGACCGACAGGGCCTGAACACTGAAGCTTTCTTT.

The chain carries TRBV2 and TRBJ1-5; D gene ambiguous. The germline V gene encodes CDR1 SNHLY and CDR2 FYNNEI. The V end lost 0 bases, the J end lost 0 bases, and 9 bases lay between the germline ends. This CDR3 has 16 residues. CDR3 sequence reads: CASSEALGVSNQPQHF. For the CDR3, the DNA is TGTGCCAGCAGTGAAGCTTTGGGAGTTAGCAATCAGCCCCAGCATTTT.

The chain links TRBV9 to TRBJ2-1; weak D call: TRBD2 (5 bases). The CDR3 contains 14 residues. CDR1 is SGDLS and CDR2 is YYNGEE in the germline V gene. V dropped 3 bases and J dropped 6 bases, with 13 bases sitting between them. As DNA, the CDR3 is TGTGCCAGCAGCGGGTTGGGAGCCTCCAATGAGCAGTTCTTC. This sequence encodes CASSGLGASNEQFF.

J is TRBJ2-2 and V is TRBV25-1; the D gene is possibly TRBD2 (6 bases). Germline assignment: CDR1 MGHDK and CDR2 SYGVNS. V was trimmed by 6 bases and J by 0 bases, leaving 14 bases between them. The CDR3 sequence is 16 residues long. CDR3 DNA: TGTGCCAGCAGGGACGCCGGGACTGCGAACACCGGGGAGCTGTTTTTT. This codes for CASRDAGTANTGELFF.

This chain links TRBV19 with TRBJ2-1; 8 bases line up with TRBD2. The germline V gene has CDR1 LNHDA and CDR2 SQIVND (reference sequence). With V trimmed by 7 bases and J by 9 bases, 8 bases remained unmatched. The CDR3 is 13 residues long. The CDR3 protein is CASKIREGVEQFF. For the CDR3, the DNA is TGTGCCAGTAAAATCCGGGAGGGGGTTGAGCAGTTCTTC.

In its sample, this clone was seen once. One end of the junction is discordant with germline, which a read error may explain. The V call is TRBV7-7, the J call TRBJ2-1; D is perhaps TRBD2 (6 bases). The CDR3 is made up of 15 amino acids. Germline CDR1 reads SSHAT; CDR2 reads FNYEAQ (reference sequence). The DNA of the CDR3 is TGTGCTAGCAGCAGAGCGGGCGGCTCCTACAATGAGCAGTTCTTC. Translation: CASSRAGGSYNEQFF.